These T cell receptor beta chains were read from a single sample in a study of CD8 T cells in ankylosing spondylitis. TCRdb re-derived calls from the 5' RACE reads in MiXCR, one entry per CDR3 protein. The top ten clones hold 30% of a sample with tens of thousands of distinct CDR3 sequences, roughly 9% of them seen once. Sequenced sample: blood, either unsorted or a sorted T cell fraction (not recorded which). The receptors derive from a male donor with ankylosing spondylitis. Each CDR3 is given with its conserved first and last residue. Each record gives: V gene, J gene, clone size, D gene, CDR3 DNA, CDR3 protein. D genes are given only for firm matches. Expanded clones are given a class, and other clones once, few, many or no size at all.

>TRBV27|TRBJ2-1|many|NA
TGTGCCAGCAGCTCCGGGAATGAGCAGTTCTTC
CASSSGNEQFF
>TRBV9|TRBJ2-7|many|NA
TGTGCCAGCAGCCCGAGCTCCTACGAGCAGTACTTC
CASSPSSYEQYF
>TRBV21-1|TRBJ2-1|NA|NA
TGTGCCAGCAGCAAGGGCGGGGCCTCCTACAATGAGCAGTTCTTC
CASSKGGASYNEQFF
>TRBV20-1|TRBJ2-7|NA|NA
TGCAGTGCTAGTACGGGATGGTTCTACGAGCAGTACTTC
CSASTGWFYEQYF
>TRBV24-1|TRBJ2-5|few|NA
TGTGCCACCAGTGACCCTCCAGGGGAGGGTGTGGAGACCCAGTACTTC
CATSDPPGEGVETQYF
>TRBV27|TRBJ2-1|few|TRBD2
TGTGCCAGCATAGCCGGGACTAGCGGGATCAGCTCCTACAATGAGCAGTTCTTC
CASIAGTSGISSYNEQFF
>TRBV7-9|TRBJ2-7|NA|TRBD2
TGTGCCAGCAGCATAATAGCGGGAGGGCCGGACGAGCAGTACTTC
CASSIIAGGPDEQYF
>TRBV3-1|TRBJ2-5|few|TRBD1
TGTGCCAGCAGCCAAGAATGGACAGGCCATGCGGGAGAGACCCAGTACTTC
CASSQEWTGHAGETQYF
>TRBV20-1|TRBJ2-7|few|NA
TGCAGTGCTGATCAGGGGCTCGAGCAGTACTTC
CSADQGLEQYF
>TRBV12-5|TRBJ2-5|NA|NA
TGTGCTAGTGCCACGGGGTACCAAGAGACCCAGTACTTC
CASATGYQETQYF
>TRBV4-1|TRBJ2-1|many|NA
TGCGCCAGCAGCCAAGATAGGGGGATACCATACAATGAGCAGTTCTTC
CASSQDRGIPYNEQFF
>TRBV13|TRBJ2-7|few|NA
TGTGCCAGCAGCTTAGAGGGAGACTACGAGCAGTACTTC
CASSLEGDYEQYF
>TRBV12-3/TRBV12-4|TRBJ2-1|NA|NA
TGTGCCAGCAGTTTTAATGGCCTCAATGAGCAGTTCTTC
CASSFNGLNEQFF
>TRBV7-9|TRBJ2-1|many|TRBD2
TGTGCCAGCAGCGGGACTAGCGGGAGGCTCACCGAGCAGTTCTTC
CASSGTSGRLTEQFF
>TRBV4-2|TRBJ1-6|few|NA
TGTGCCAGCAGCCAACAAAGGACGGATAATTCACCCCTCCACTTT
CASSQQRTDNSPLHF
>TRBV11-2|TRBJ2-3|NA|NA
TGTGCCAGCGGCCCCCCGGGACTTTTCACAGATACGCAGTATTTT
CASGPPGLFTDTQYF
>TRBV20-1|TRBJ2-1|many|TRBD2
TGCAGTGCGCGCGCTAGCGGCCTTGGGGTCAATGAGCAGTTCTTC
CSARASGLGVNEQFF
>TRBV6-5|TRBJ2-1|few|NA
TGTGCCAGCAGTTACGGGCGAGGTGGCTCCTACAATGAGCAGTTCTTC
CASSYGRGGSYNEQFF
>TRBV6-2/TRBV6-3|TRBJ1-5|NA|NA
TGTGCCAGCAGTTACTCCCCAGACAGCCTCTATCAGCCCCAGCATTTT
CASSYSPDSLYQPQHF
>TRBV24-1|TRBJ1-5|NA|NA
TGTGCCACCACGGACGGAAGCAATCAGCCCCAGCATTTT
CATTDGSNQPQHF
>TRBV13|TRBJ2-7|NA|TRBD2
TGTGCCAGCAGCTTGGGACTAGGGGCCGAGCAGTACTTC
CASSLGLGAEQYF
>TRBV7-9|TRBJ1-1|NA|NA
TGTGCCAGCAGCTTAGAGGGCCTGGGAGCTTTCTTT
CASSLEGLGAFF
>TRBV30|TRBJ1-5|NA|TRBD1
TGTGCCTGGAGCGCCAGCGGGACAGGTTTGGGCCAGCCCCAGCATTTT
CAWSASGTGLGQPQHF
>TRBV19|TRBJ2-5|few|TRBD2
TGTGCCAGTAGTATACAAGGACTAGCGGGAGGGACACAAGAGACCCAGTACTTC
CASSIQGLAGGTQETQYF
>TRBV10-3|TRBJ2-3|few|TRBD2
TGTGCCATCAGTGAGCCGGGACTAGCGGGAGGAGTAGATACGCAGTATTTT
CAISEPGLAGGVDTQYF
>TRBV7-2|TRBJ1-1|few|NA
TGTGCCAGCAGCTTAGGGAACTTGAACACTGAAGCTTTCTTT
CASSLGNLNTEAFF
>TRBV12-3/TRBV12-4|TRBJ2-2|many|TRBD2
TGTGCCAGCAGTCCAGCGGGAGGGCCCTCCGGGGAGCTGTTTTTT
CASSPAGGPSGELFF
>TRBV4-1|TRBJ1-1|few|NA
TGCGCCAGCAGCCCCCCTGCGAGGGCCACTGAAGCTTTCTTT
CASSPPARATEAFF